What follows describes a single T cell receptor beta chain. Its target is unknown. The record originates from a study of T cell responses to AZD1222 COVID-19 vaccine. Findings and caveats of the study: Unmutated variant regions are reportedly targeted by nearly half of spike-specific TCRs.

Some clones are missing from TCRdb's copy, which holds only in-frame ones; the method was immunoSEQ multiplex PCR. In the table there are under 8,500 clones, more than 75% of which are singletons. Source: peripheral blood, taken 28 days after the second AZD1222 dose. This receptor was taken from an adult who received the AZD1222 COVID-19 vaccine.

The DNA of the CDR3 is TGTGCCAGCAGTGAAGGGTTAGAACAGGTCTACAATCAGCCCCAGCATTTT. Its protein is CASSEGLEQVYNQPQHF. The rearrangement links TRBV6-1 to TRBJ1-5; D might be TRBD1 (5 bases). The CDR3 loop spans 17 amino acids. The germline gives CDR1 MNHNS, CDR2 SASEGT. Between the trimmed V and J ends, which lost 1 base and 3 bases, there was a span of 16 bases.